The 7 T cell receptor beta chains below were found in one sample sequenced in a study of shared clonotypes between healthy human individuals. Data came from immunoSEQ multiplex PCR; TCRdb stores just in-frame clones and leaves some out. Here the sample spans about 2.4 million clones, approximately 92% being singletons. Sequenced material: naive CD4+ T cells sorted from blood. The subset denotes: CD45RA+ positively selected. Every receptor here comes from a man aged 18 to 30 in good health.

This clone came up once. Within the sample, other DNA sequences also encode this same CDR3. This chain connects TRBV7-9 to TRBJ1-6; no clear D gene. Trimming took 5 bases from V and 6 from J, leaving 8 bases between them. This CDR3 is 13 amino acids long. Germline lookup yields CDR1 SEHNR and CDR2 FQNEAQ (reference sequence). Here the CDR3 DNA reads TGTGCCAGCAGCCCCAGTGTTAATTCACCCCTCCACTTT. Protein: CASSPSVNSPLHF.

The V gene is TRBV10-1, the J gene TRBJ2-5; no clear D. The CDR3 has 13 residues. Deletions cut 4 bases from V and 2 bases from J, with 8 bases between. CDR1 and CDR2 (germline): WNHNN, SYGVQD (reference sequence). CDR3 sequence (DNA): TGCGCCAGCAGTGGTCCCAATCAAGAGACCCAGTACTTC. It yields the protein CASSGPNQETQYF.

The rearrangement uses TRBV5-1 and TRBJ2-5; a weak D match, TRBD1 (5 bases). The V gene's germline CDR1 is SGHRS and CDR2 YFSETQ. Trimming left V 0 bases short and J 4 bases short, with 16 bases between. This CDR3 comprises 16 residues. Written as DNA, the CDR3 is TGCGCCAGCAGCTTGGGAGGTACAGGTTCTGCAGAGACCCAGTACTTC. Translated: CASSLGGTGSAETQYF.

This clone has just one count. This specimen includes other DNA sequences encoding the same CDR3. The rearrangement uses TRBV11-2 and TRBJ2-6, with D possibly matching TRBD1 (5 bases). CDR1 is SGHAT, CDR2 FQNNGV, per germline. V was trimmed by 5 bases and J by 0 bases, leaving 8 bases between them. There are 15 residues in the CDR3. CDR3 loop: CASSLDSSGANVLTF. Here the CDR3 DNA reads TGTGCCAGCAGCCTTGACAGCTCTGGGGCCAACGTCCTGACTTTC.

The DNA for the CDR3 is TGTGCCAGCAGCCGGGGGAGGCCCACAGATACGCAGTATTTT. Encoded protein: CASSRGRPTDTQYF. The chain is built from TRBV7-9 and TRBJ2-3, with D perhaps TRBD2 (6 bases). Trimming left V 5 bases short and J 2 bases short, with 11 bases between. Germline assignment: CDR1 SEHNR and CDR2 FQNEAQ (reference sequence). This CDR3 is built from 14 residues.

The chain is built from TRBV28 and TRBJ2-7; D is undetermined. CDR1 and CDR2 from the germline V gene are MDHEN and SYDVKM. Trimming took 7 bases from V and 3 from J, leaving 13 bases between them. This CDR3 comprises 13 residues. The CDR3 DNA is TGTGCCAGCAAGGCCCCGGGCTTCTACGAGCAGTACTTC. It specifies CASKAPGFYEQYF.

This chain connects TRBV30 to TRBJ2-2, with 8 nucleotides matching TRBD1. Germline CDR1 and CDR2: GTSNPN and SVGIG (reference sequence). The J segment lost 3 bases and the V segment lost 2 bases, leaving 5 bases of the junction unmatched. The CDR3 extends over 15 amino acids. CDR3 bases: TGTGCCTGGAGTCGGGGGACAGGATACACCGGGGAGCTGTTTTTT. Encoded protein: CAWSRGTGYTGELFF. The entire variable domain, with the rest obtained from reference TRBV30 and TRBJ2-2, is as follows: SQTIHQWPATLVQPVGSPLSLECTVEGTSNPNLYWYRQAAGRGLQLLFYSVGIGQISSEVPQNLSASRPQDRQFILSSKKLLLSDSGFYLCAWSRGTGYTGELFFGEGSRLTVL.